This T cell receptor beta chain was retrieved from a study of blood T cell repertoires in COVID-19. Study background: Sites across the United States, Italy and Spain contributed samples from acute and convalescent COVID-19. The cDNA or gDNA used as material had been derived from T cells, B-cell-depleted T cells, or PBMCs.

Only in-frame clones appear in the TCRdb table, and some are missing; sequencing was by immunoSEQ multiplex PCR. The repertoire consists of 130,000 to 150,000 clones, with approximately 80% occurring once and the leading ten covering under 15%. Trimming pared 6 bases from V and 0 bases from J, leaving 15 bases between. This CDR3 has 16 residues. The germline V gene has CDR1 SNHLY and CDR2 FYNNEI. The chain links TRBV2 to TRBJ2-1, with D perhaps matching TRBD1 (5 bases). The sample taken for sequencing was peripheral blood. The sequence was collected from a man in his fifties or sixties with active or convalescent COVID-19. The CDR3 DNA reads TGTGCCAGCAGAGTAGGGGCAGGTAGCTCCTACAATGAGCAGTTCTTC. Translated, it gives CASRVGAGSSYNEQFF.